This is a list of T cell receptor beta chains from one sample in a study of T-cell reconstitution after alpha-beta-depleted transplantation in children. TCRdb fed the PCR reads into MiXCR, producing one record per CDR3 protein. The data hold almost 500,000 distinct CDR3 sequences, with roughly an eighth observed a single time. Source: PBMCs from the stem cell graft donor, taken from the stem cell graft. These receptors came from a human donor who donated a stem cell graft to a child with combined immunodeficiency. Each CDR3 is given with its conserved first and last residue. Each record gives: D gene, clone size, J gene, CDR3 length, V gene, CDR3 protein. D genes are given only for firm matches. Not all rows give a size; the values are once, few, many and, for expanded clones, a class.

. | . | TRBJ2-3 | 15 | TRBV19 | CASSSERASTDTQYF
. | few | TRBJ2-7 | 14 | TRBV6-5 | CASSYGKYNYEQYF
. | few | TRBJ1-4 | 14 | TRBV28 | CASSPQGNGEKLFF
TRBD2 | many | TRBJ2-1 | 17 | TRBV13 | CASSLGLAGGSYNEQFF
. | . | TRBJ1-6 | 16 | TRBV4-3 | CASSQDHGPWGSPLHF
TRBD1 | many | TRBJ2-7 | 13 | TRBV27 | CASGRTGLGEQYF
TRBD2 | many | TRBJ2-1 | 16 | TRBV12-3/TRBV12-4 | CASSLGASGRGGEQFF
. | many | TRBJ2-7 | 14 | TRBV12-3/TRBV12-4 | CASSLVQDGYEQYF
TRBD2 | . | TRBJ2-5 | 14 | TRBV11-2 | CASSWGTSRGTQYF
. | . | TRBJ2-7 | 11 | TRBV4-3 | CASSQGALQYF
. | few | TRBJ2-2 | 15 | TRBV4-3 | CASSQDWISTGELFF
. | many | TRBJ1-1 | 17 | TRBV12-3/TRBV12-4 | CASSLLPRAKTNTEAFF
. | once | TRBJ2-5 | 15 | TRBV28 | CASSLAGAHQETQYF
. | . | TRBJ2-7 | 13 | TRBV11-2 | CASSNLGSYEQYF
TRBD2 | few | TRBJ2-3 | 15 | TRBV5-1 | CASSLVAGATDTQYF
. | many | TRBJ2-3 | 13 | TRBV5-5 | CASSFPLVGTQYF
TRBD1 | . | TRBJ1-2 | 13 | TRBV20-1 | CSARNRGSYGYTF
TRBD1 | once | TRBJ1-2 | 11 | TRBV28 | CASSQGAGYTF
. | . | TRBJ2-7 | 12 | TRBV11-3 | CASSLEQVNQYF
. | . | TRBJ2-1 | 17 | TRBV3-1 | CASSQDPPGGAYNEQFF
. | few | TRBJ1-2 | 11 | TRBV10-3 | CAISDPSDYTF
. | many | TRBJ2-1 | 15 | TRBV5-1 | CASSLGASANNEQFF
. | . | TRBJ2-7 | 13 | TRBV20-1 | CSASSGAVYEQYF
TRBD2 | once | TRBJ2-4 | 14 | TRBV4-3 | CASSQVTGGNIQYF
. | . | TRBJ1-1 | 16 | TRBV24-1 | CATSDGSGTANTEAFF
. | many | TRBJ2-6 | 16 | TRBV12-3/TRBV12-4 | CASSLNWAYGANVLTF
. | . | TRBJ2-7 | 15 | TRBV5-1 | CASSLASVDSYEQYF
TRBD1 | few | TRBJ2-5 | 14 | TRBV5-4 | CASSHPGGEETQYF
TRBD2 | few | TRBJ2-1 | 17 | TRBV5-6 | CASSPGLAGPLYNEQFF
. | . | TRBJ2-3 | 16 | TRBV20-1 | CSARDPRWGPTDTQYF
. | . | TRBJ2-5 | 15 | TRBV5-1 | CASSLGAGYQETQYF
TRBD2 | few | TRBJ2-1 | 14 | TRBV20-1 | CSAREGAVYNEQFF
. | . | TRBJ1-5 | 15 | TRBV20-1 | CSAREVPTGLGPQHF
. | many | TRBJ2-5 | 16 | TRBV7-2 | CASSLLTGGVQETQYF
. | few | TRBJ1-4 | 15 | TRBV5-1 | CASTQVPHGSEKLFF
. | few | TRBJ1-5 | 16 | TRBV6-2/TRBV6-3 | CASSYRTAGAHQPQHF
. | few | TRBJ2-7 | 14 | TRBV5-1 | CASSTDVRGIEQYF
TRBD1 | many | TRBJ2-1 | 15 | TRBV12-3/TRBV12-4 | CASSVPGQGMNEQFF
. | . | TRBJ2-7 | 12 | TRBV3-1 | CASSQGTAEQYF
TRBD1 | few | TRBJ2-7 | 15 | TRBV6-5 | CASSYSLDRDYEQYF
. | . | TRBJ2-3 | 15 | TRBV15 | CATSRDYESTDTQYF
. | many | TRBJ2-1 | 16 | TRBV28 | CASSLGATRDLNEQFF
. | many | TRBJ1-3 | 16 | TRBV5-1 | CASSTYYTGTGNTIYF
TRBD2 | . | TRBJ2-7 | 15 | TRBV6-5 | CASSYSEREGHEQYF
. | few | TRBJ2-3 | 15 | TRBV7-2 | CASSLEGREIDTQYF
. | many | TRBJ1-2 | 14 | TRBV15 | CATSRDGVSGGYTF
. | many | TRBJ2-5 | 17 | TRBV5-6 | CASSFGVSELYQETQYF
. | . | TRBJ2-5 | 15 | TRBV11-1 | CASSLSGRDQETQYF
TRBD2 | few | TRBJ2-1 | 14 | TRBV4-3 | CASSHRVAGAEQFF
. | . | TRBJ1-5 | 15 | TRBV7-2 | CASSLQQGSNQPQHF
. | . | TRBJ2-3 | 15 | TRBV12-3/TRBV12-4 | CASSFRRAGTDTQYF
. | . | TRBJ2-5 | 16 | TRBV20-1 | CSAMTGQFRRGETQYF
. | . | TRBJ2-2 | 15 | TRBV2 | CASSERASNTGELFF
. | . | TRBJ2-7 | 16 | TRBV7-2 | CATGGAALVGGYEQYF
TRBD2 | few | TRBJ2-7 | 13 | TRBV20-1 | CSAPSGSSYEQYF